This record looks at one T cell receptor (beta chain) sequence and its context. The antigen remains undetermined. Here immunoSEQ multiplex PCR was the method, and the copy in TCRdb shows in-frame clones only, minus some. The top ten hold around 30% of the sample, which has 15,000 to 20,000 clones, over 75% seen once. This sample is drawn from a study of T cells in localized non-small cell lung cancer. Whole-study findings and limits: Uninvolved neighboring lung showed the greatest T cell clonality, exceeding tumor.

Specimen: peripheral blood, collected before any cancer treatment. The TCR comes from a male donor older than 55 with stage I lung adenocarcinoma.

Written as DNA, the CDR3 is TGCGCCAGCAGTGAGTCCCGACGGGAAAACACTGAAGCTTTCTTT. It encodes CASSESRRENTEAFF. This rearrangement joins TRBV10-2 to TRBJ1-1; no definite D call. In germline, CDR1 is WSHSY, CDR2 SAAADI. The CDR3 has 15 amino acids. V was pared by 0 bases and J by 2 bases, with 10 bases between.